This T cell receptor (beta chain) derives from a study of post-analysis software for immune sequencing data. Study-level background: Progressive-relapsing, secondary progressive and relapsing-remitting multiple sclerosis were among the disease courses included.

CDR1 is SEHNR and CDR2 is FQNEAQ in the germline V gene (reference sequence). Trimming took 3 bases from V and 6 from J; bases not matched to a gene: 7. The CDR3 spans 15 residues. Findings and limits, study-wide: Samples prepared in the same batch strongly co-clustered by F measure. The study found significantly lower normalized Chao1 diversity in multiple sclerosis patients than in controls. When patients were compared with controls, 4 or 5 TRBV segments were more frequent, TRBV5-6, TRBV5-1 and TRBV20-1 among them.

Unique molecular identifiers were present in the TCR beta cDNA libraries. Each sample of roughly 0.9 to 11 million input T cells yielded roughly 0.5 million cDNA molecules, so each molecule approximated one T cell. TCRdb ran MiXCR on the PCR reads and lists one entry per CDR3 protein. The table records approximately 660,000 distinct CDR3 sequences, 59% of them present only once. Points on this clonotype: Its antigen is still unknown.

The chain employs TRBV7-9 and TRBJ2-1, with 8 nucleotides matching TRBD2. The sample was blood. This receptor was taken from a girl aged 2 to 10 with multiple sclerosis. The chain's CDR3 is CASSLTGGQFNEQFF. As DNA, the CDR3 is TGTGCCAGCAGCTTGACGGGGGGGCAATTCAATGAGCAGTTCTTC.